These T cell receptor beta chains were read from a single sample in a study of shared clonotypes between healthy human individuals. Using immunoSEQ multiplex PCR, the repertoire was profiled, and TCRdb retains in-frame clones only, with some absent. The sample has some 740,000 clones, about 92% seen once; the top ten hold about 25%. Sequenced material: naive CD8+ T cells sorted from blood. The receptors were gathered from a man aged 25-40 years in good health. CDR3s include the opening cysteine and the closing phenylalanine or tryptophan. Each record gives: V gene, D gene, clone size, J gene, CDR3 DNA, CDR3 protein. D genes are given only for firm matches. Clone size, where shown, is once, few, many, or a class for clones that have expanded.

>TRBV25-1|TRBD2|-|TRBJ2-7
TGTGCCAGCAGAGGGGGACTAGCGGCCTACGAGCAGTACTTC
CASRGGLAAYEQYF
>TRBV29-1|TRBD2|-|TRBJ2-1
TGCAGCGTCGAACAGACTAGCGGGAGGGCCCTTGAGCAGTTCTTC
CSVEQTSGRALEQFF
>TRBV6-6|-|-|TRBJ1-4
TGTGCCAGCAGTAACCAGGACAGATCTAATGAAAAACTGTTTTTT
CASSNQDRSNEKLFF
>TRBV27|-|-|TRBJ1-5
TGTGCCAGCAGTTTCATATACAGGGTTGATGAGCCCCAGCATTTT
CASSFIYRVDEPQHF
>TRBV11-2|TRBD2|-|TRBJ2-7
TGTGCCAGCAGCTTAGGGGGAAGACTAGCAGATATCTACGAGCAGTACTTC
CASSLGGRLADIYEQYF
>TRBV28|TRBD1|-|TRBJ2-7
TGTGCCAGCAGTTTTCAGGGGGCGGTCGAGCAGTACTTC
CASSFQGAVEQYF
>TRBV28|-|-|TRBJ2-7
TGTGCCAGCAGTTTACCGCAGGGTGACGAGCAGTACTTC
CASSLPQGDEQYF
>TRBV7-9|TRBD1|-|TRBJ2-3
TGTGCCAGCAGCCCGGACAGGAGAGATACGCAGTATTTT
CASSPDRRDTQYF
>TRBV7-9|-|-|TRBJ2-7
TGTGCCAGCAGCTTATCGGTGCTCCCCTACGAGCAGTACTTC
CASSLSVLPYEQYF
>TRBV28|-|-|TRBJ2-4
TGTGCCAGCAGTCGATCTTTAGCGGCATACCCGGCGGACTTC
CASSRSLAAYPADF
>TRBV29-1|-|-|TRBJ2-7
TGCAGCGCCCTGGGCAGGGGAATGTCCTACGAGCAGTACTTC
CSALGRGMSYEQYF
>TRBV9|-|-|TRBJ2-3
TGTGCCAGCAGCGTAACTTACACAGATACGCAGTATTTT
CASSVTYTDTQYF
>TRBV27|-|-|TRBJ2-1
TGTGCCAGCAGGCGGGACCCCAATGAGCAGTTCTTC
CASRRDPNEQFF
>TRBV6-1|-|-|TRBJ2-5
TGTGCCAGCAGTGAAGAGGTCCCTAGGATCCAAGAGACCCAGTACTTC
CASSEEVPRIQETQYF
>TRBV6-4|TRBD2|once|TRBJ2-1
TGTGCCAGCAGTGAAGCGGGAGGGTACAATGAGCAGTTCTTC
CASSEAGGYNEQFF
>TRBV6-1|-|-|TRBJ2-5
TGTGCCAGCAGTGACAGGAGGCAAGAGACCCAGTACTTC
CASSDRRQETQYF
>TRBV23-1|TRBD1|-|TRBJ1-1
TGCGCCAGCAGACGGGACAGGGAGAGGCCTTGGGAAGCTTTCTTT
CASRRDRERPWEAFF
>TRBV19|-|-|TRBJ1-3
TGTGCCACGATGGCCACAGCCTCTGGAAACACCATATATTTT
CATMATASGNTIYF
>TRBV27|-|-|TRBJ1-1
TGTGCCAGCAGTACCGAATGGGGGGCTGAAGCTTTCTTT
CASSTEWGAEAFF
>TRBV15|TRBD1|-|TRBJ1-1
TGTGCCACCAGCCCCGGGACAGGGAATGGTTGGGTCACTGAAGCTTTCTTT
CATSPGTGNGWVTEAFF
>TRBV28|-|-|TRBJ1-1
TGTGCCAGCAGTTTACCTCGGGAGACGAACACTGAAGCTTTCTTT
CASSLPRETNTEAFF
>TRBV18|-|-|TRBJ2-4
TGTGCCAGCTCAAACGGACCCTATAGTCTAGCCAAAAACATTCAGTACTTC
CASSNGPYSLAKNIQYF
>TRBV9|-|-|TRBJ1-1
TGTGCCAGCAGCGTAGACAACACTGAAGCTTTCTTT
CASSVDNTEAFF
>TRBV19|-|-|TRBJ2-1
TGTGCCAGTAGCGTCCGCCCCGAGAGCTCCTACAATGAGCAGTTCTTC
CASSVRPESSYNEQFF
>TRBV11-3|TRBD2|-|TRBJ2-1
TGTGCCAGCAGCCTGACTAGCGGGAAAGGTTTCGGGGTCAATGAGCAGTTCTTC
CASSLTSGKGFGVNEQFF
>TRBV7-6|TRBD2|-|TRBJ2-2
TGTGCCAGCTCGGGAGCTAGCGGGAGCACCGGGGAGCTGTTTTTT
CASSGASGSTGELFF
>TRBV28|TRBD2|-|TRBJ2-5
TGTGCCAGCAGTTTATTTTATTCCCTAGCGGGAGAAAGGCCAGAAGAGACCCAGTACTTC
CASSLFYSLAGERPEETQYF
>TRBV19|TRBD1|-|TRBJ2-3
TGTGCCATAAACGCGGGACAGGGGGCAGATACGCAGTATTTT
CAINAGQGADTQYF
>TRBV6-1|-|-|TRBJ1-2
TGTGCCAGCAGTGAACTTGGCCAAGTGGTGGGCTACACCTTC
CASSELGQVVGYTF
>TRBV29-1|-|-|TRBJ2-7
TGCAGCGTTTTGACAGGATCCTCCTACGAGCAGTACTTC
CSVLTGSSYEQYF
>TRBV21-1|-|-|TRBJ2-1
TGTGCCAGCATCCAGCGGGAGTGGGGATTCGCCTACAATGAGCAGTTCTTC
CASIQREWGFAYNEQFF
>TRBV5-8|TRBD1|-|TRBJ1-2
TGTGCCAGCAGCTTGGCAGGGGGAAATGGCTACACCTTC
CASSLAGGNGYTF
>TRBV15|TRBD2|-|TRBJ2-1
TGTGCCACCAGCAGAGATCGCGGGAGGCCCTACAATGAGCAGTTCTTC
CATSRDRGRPYNEQFF
>TRBV4-1|TRBD2|-|TRBJ2-7
TGCGCCAGCAGCCAGGGGACTAGCGCCCGCTACGAGCAGTACTTC
CASSQGTSARYEQYF
>TRBV6-6|-|-|TRBJ2-7
TGTGCCAGCAGTTACTCCTTGACTCTAGCAACGGAGCAGTACTTC
CASSYSLTLATEQYF
>TRBV9|-|-|TRBJ2-3
TGTGCCAGCAGCGTAGAAGGGGGAGTGGCAGATACGCAGTATTTT
CASSVEGGVADTQYF
>TRBV11-2|-|-|TRBJ2-1
TGTGCCAGCAGCTTGGGACTCAACAATGAGCAGTTCTTC
CASSLGLNNEQFF
>TRBV27|TRBD2|-|TRBJ2-1
TGTGCCAGCAACCTCCTAAGCAGGACTAGCGGGAGGGGGGAGCAGTTCTTC
CASNLLSRTSGRGEQFF
>TRBV11-2|TRBD2|-|TRBJ2-1
TGTGCCAGCAGCTCGACTAGCGACTCCTACAATGAGCAGTTCTTC
CASSSTSDSYNEQFF